What follows are 6 T cell receptor beta chains derived from one specimen sequenced in a study of blood T cells in healthy people across ages. Next came a second PCR, run for about 7 to 12 cycles, which used a sample-barcoded 5' primer along with a J-beta primer mix. TCRdb redid the calling of the 5' RACE reads with MiXCR, one entry per CDR3 protein. The data contain about 1.1 million distinct CDR3 sequences, about two fifths of them seen just once; the ten biggest clones take up about an eighth. Sequenced input: blood. Receptor source: a man younger than 30 in good health.

This clonotype was seen a few times. CDR3 in amino acids: CASSPRDRSSYNEQFF. In nucleotides, the CDR3 is TGTGCCAGCAGCCCACGAGACAGGAGCTCCTACAATGAGCAGTTCTTC. This rearrangement joins TRBV9 to TRBJ2-1; D might be TRBD1 (6 bases). Germline lookup yields CDR1 SGDLS and CDR2 YYNGEE. The CDR3 sequence is 16 residues long. V was trimmed by 4 bases and J by 0 bases, leaving 14 bases between them.

The chain couples TRBV12-3 or TRBV12-4 to TRBJ1-2; D is unclear. CDR3 length equals 13 residues. Trimming took 3 bases from V and 7 from J, leaving 12 bases between them. The CDR3 here is CASSLQSPGGYTF. The CDR3 bases are TGTGCCAGCAGTTTGCAAAGTCCAGGTGGCTACACCTTC.

The chain joins TRBV12-3 or TRBV12-4 to TRBJ2-1; D may be TRBD1 (5 bases). V lost 1 base, J lost 8 bases, and 12 bases lay in between. This CDR3 region has 14 residues. CDR3 nucleotide sequence: TGTGCCAGCAGTTTAGAGGGGTGGGGCGATGAGCAGTTCTTC. Its translation: CASSLEGWGDEQFF.

Only a few counts were recorded for this clonotype. The genes are TRBV4-3 and TRBJ1-6; 7 bases match TRBD1. The CDR3 is 16 residues long. The V segment lost 0 bases and the J segment 3 bases; nucleotides outside the gene matches: 2. Germline V CDR1 and CDR2: LGHNA, YSLEER. The CDR3 sequence is CASSQDWDSYNSPLHF. The CDR3 DNA reads TGCGCCAGCAGCCAAGATTGGGACAGCTATAATTCACCCCTCCACTTT.

Comment on this clonotype: A single base separates this from a much larger clone, so it may be a read error. This chain links TRBV12-3 or TRBV12-4 with TRBJ2-1; the match to TRBD1 covers 7 bases. The CDR3 runs 15 residues. The CDR3 reads CAGSFNPDRVNEQFF. In nucleotides, the CDR3 is TGTGCCGGCAGTTTCAACCCCGACAGGGTCAATGAGCAGTTCTTC.

This clonotype was counted only a few times. V and J are TRBV6-1 and TRBJ2-7; 13 nucleotides line up with TRBD2. V shed 6 bases and J 4 bases; nucleotides not matched to a gene: 3. In germline, CDR1 is MNHNS, CDR2 SASEGT. CDR3 length equals 14 residues. This chain's CDR3 is CASRPGLAGYEQYF. Here the CDR3 DNA reads TGTGCCAGCAGGCCGGGACTAGCGGGGTACGAGCAGTACTTC.